This is a list of T cell receptor beta chains from one sample in a study of immune evolution from preneoplasia to lung adenocarcinoma. Data came from immunoSEQ multiplex PCR; TCRdb stores just in-frame clones and leaves some out. The sample has around 15,000 clones, approximately 86% seen once; the top ten hold just over 2.5%. The sequenced sample was FFPE invasive lung adenocarcinoma tissue. The receptor source for this set is a person aged 65 to 85 with invasive lung adenocarcinoma. The CDR3 runs from the conserved cysteine through the conserved F or W.

j_call v_call cdr3_length cdr3_aa
TRBJ2-1 TRBV20-1 11 CSAKFYSEQFF
TRBJ2-7 TRBV5-1 13 CASSLNRGYEQYF
TRBJ2-7 TRBV7-2 14 CASSGVAGAGEQYF
TRBJ1-1 TRBV27 12 CASSGGKTEAFF
TRBJ2-2 TRBV27 19 CASSPPGALGQEFAGELFF
TRBJ1-1 TRBV7-8 15 CASSLVPQADTEAFF
TRBJ2-2 TRBV5-3 15 CARSQRQGPTGELFF
TRBJ1-2 TRBV16 15 CASSQSPGASYGYTF
TRBJ1-5 TRBV19 15 CASSIGTKANQPQHF
TRBJ2-2 TRBV5-1 15 CASSQGGSRTGELFF
TRBJ2-1 TRBV9 15 CASSAALASYNEQFF
TRBJ2-6 TRBV11-2 16 CASSSFRGGGANVLTF
TRBJ1-4 TRBV28 15 CASSDPGTGSEKLFF
TRBJ2-1 TRBV6-5 15 CASRGAGGPHNEQFF
TRBJ1-3 TRBV7-9 14 CASSFGGVGNTIYF
TRBJ1-5 TRBV7-2 13 CASSDYSNQPQHF
TRBJ1-5 TRBV28 14 CASSTTAGHQPQHF
TRBJ1-2 TRBV5-6 14 CASSLAKGQGSYTF
TRBJ2-3 TRBV27 16 CASSQRGLGFADTQYF
TRBJ1-5 TRBV7-2 13 CASSLVSNQPQHF